This TCR beta chain was profiled in a study of T-cell reconstitution after alpha-beta-depleted transplantation in children. The germline V gene encodes CDR1 SGHRS and CDR2 YFSETQ. The V gene lost 2 bases and the J gene lost 1 base, with 6 bases spanning the gap. The CDR3 extends over 13 amino acids. This clonotype was seen more than once but under ten times. Researchers prepared the TCRbeta library using unique molecular identifiers, the study reports. Each CDR3 protein gets one entry after TCRdb re-called the PCR reads with MiXCR. The repertoire holds around 340,000 distinct CDR3 sequences, with more than 10% as singletons.

Sequences were derived from PBMCs, sampled from the stem cell graft. The chain carries TRBV5-1 and TRBJ1-1, with D unclear. This receptor was obtained from a human donor who donated a stem cell graft to a child with Fanconi anemia. As DNA, the CDR3 is TGCGCCAGCAGCTTTATAGAGAACACTGAAGCTTTCTTT. This codes for CASSFIENTEAFF. The complete variable domain, with remaining parts taken from reference TRBV5-1 and TRBJ1-1, reads KAGVTQTPRYLIKTRGQQVTLSCSPISGHRSVSWYQQTPGQGLQFLFEYFSETQRNKGNFPGRFSGRQFSNSRSEMNVSTLELGDSALYLCASSFIENTEAFFGQGTRLTVV.